This T cell receptor (beta chain) derives from a study of OX40 agonist ivuxolimab in advanced cancers. For the study at large: The study enrolled dose-escalation patients with hepatocellular carcinoma, melanoma, renal cell or head and neck cancer. Anti-PD-1, anti-PD-L1 or anti-CTLA-4 therapy given earlier was allowed, and approximately 43% had some.

A few counts support this clone. Antigen specificity is unknown. TCRdb's copy holds only in-frame clones and misses some; the assay was immunoSEQ multiplex PCR. The sample lists 77,000 or so clones, around 85% occurring once. Study-level points and caveats: Clonal expansion from baseline to week 6 occurred in both CD4+ and CD8+ T cells. In CD8+ T cells, expanded clones were on average more numerous than in CD4+.

This CDR3 region has 15 residues. Germline lookup yields CDR1 GTSNPN and CDR2 SVGIG (reference sequence). Germline trimming cut 3 bases from V and 0 bases from J; bases unmatched to any gene: 5. This sequence joins TRBV30 and TRBJ1-3; 7 bases align to TRBD1. The TCR sequence derives from an adult with an advanced solid tumor such as melanoma, head and neck, liver or kidney cancer. The material was CD4+ or CD8+ T cells sorted from blood, obtained in a trial of the OX40 agonist ivuxolimab. The CDR3 DNA is TGTGCCTGGAGCACGGGACAGAGCTCTGGAAACACCATATATTTT. Translated, it gives CAWSTGQSSGNTIYF.